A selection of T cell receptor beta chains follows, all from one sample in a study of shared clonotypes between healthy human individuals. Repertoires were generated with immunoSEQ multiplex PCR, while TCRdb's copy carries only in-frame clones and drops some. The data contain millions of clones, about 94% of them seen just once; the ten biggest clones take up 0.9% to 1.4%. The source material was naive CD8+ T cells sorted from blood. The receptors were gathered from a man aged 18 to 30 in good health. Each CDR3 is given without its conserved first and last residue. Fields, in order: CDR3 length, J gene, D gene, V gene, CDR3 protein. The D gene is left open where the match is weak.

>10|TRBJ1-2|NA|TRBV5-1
ASPRTDGGYT
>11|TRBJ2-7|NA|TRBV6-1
ASSDGLTYEQY
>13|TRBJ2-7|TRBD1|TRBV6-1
ASSGDREHSYEQY
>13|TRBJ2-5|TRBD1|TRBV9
ASSVVDREQETQY
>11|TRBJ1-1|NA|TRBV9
ASSVGGLTEAF
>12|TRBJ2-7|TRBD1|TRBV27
ASSFGQGNYEQY
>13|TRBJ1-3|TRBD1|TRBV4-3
ASSQDRDNGNTIY
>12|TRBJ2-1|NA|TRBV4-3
ASSQDSQYNEQF
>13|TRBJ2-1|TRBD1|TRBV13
ASSLEDRAYNEQF
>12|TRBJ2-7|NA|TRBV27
ASSFGGPIYEQY
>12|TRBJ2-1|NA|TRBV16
ASSQSSGYNEQF
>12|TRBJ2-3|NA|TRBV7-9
ASSLVLEADTQY
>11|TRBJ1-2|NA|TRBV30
AWSVPGGDGYT
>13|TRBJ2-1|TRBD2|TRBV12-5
ASGFAGGGYNEQF
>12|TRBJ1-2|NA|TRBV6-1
ASSEEVWGHGYT
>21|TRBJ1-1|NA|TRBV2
ASSEIPHGPKPQPHEGNTEAF
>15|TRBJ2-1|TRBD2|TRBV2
ASSHDRTSGNYNEQF
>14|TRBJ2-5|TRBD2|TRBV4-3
ASSQGLAGHEETQY
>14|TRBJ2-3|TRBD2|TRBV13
ASSSGTSLHTDTQY
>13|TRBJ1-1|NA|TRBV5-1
ASSLLDSMNTEAF
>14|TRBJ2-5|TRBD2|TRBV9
ASSGLAGGPQETQY
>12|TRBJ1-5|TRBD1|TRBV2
ASTHGQGNQPQH
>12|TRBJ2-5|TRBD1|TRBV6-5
ASSTATGLETQY
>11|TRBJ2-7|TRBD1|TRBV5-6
ASSPGTGSEQY
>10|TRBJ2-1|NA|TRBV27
ASSYEAGKEF
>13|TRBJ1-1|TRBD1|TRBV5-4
ASSRGDRENTEAF
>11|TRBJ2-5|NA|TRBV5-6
ASSVPGVVDQY
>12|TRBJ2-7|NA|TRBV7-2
ASSLADTNYEQY
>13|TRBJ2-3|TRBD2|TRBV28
ASSWTSPSTDTQY
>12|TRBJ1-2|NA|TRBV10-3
AITLDRPDYGYT
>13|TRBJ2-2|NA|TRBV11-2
ASSFHTGVPGELF
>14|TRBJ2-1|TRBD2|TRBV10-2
ASKGTSGGAYNEQF
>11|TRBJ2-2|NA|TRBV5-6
ASRVWTTGELF
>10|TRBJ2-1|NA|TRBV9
ASSYSGGEQF
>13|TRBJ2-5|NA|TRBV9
ASSVTGRVQETQY
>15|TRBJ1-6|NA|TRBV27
ASSLGINEVYNSPLH
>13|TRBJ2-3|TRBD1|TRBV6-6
ASSYSGRGPDTQY
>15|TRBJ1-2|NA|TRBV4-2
ASSQVQGDSLNYGYT
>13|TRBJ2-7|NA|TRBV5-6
ASSLGPGTTYEQY
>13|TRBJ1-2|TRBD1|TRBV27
ASSPIPDRDYGYT
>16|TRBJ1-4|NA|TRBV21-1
ASSTTGTGGRANEKLF
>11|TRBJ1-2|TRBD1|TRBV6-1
ASSGDRVYGYT
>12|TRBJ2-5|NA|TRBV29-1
SVHQSGVQETQY
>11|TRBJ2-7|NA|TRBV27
ASSAGITYEQY
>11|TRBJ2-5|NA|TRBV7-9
ASSFDNQETQY
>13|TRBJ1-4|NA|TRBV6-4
ASSDSRSQDEKLF
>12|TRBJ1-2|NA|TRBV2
ASMTAGVGYGYT